Below are 8 T cell receptor beta chains sequenced from a single sample in a study of CD8 T cells in Susac syndrome. A quantity of about 0.45 to 1 ug RNA underwent reverse transcription using random hexamers. TCRdb re-called the immunoSEQ multiplex PCR reads through MiXCR, storing one row per CDR3 protein. The data hold 300,000 or so distinct CDR3 sequences, with about 90% observed a single time. Source material: CD4+ T cells from PBMCs. The receptors were gathered from a human donor with multiple sclerosis.

The chain employs TRBV5-1 and TRBJ1-2, with 7 bases identical to TRBD1. Germline V lookup: CDR1 SGHRS, CDR2 YFSETQ. This CDR3 is built from 17 residues. The junction had 17 bases not matched to a gene; V was cut back by 3 bases and J by 6 bases. CDR3 loop: CASSSLVPGQFFDGYTF. CDR3 nucleotide sequence: TGCGCCAGCAGCTCGTTGGTACCGGGACAGTTTTTCGATGGCTACACCTTC.

The chain recombines TRBV30 with TRBJ2-2; possibly TRBD1 for D (5 bases). The CDR3 runs to 14 residues. CDR1 is GTSNPN and CDR2 is SVGIG in the germline V gene (reference sequence). The CDR3 bases are TGTGCTGTAGGGGTTACAGCGAACACCGGGGAGCTGTTTTTT. Translation gives CAVGVTANTGELFF.

This chain uses TRBV3-1 with TRBJ2-2, with D tentatively TRBD1 (5 bases). This CDR3 region has 15 residues. The V end lost 0 bases, the J end lost 6 bases, and 11 bases lay between the germline ends. Germline V CDR1 and CDR2: LGHDT, YNNKEL (reference sequence). CDR3 nucleotides: TGTGCCAGCAGCCAAGATCCCCAGGGCCCCGGGGAGCTGTTTTTT. As protein: CASSQDPQGPGELFF.

The rearrangement links TRBV2 to TRBJ2-7, with D perhaps TRBD2 (5 bases). V lost 3 bases and J lost 2, with 11 bases in between. Germline V lookup: CDR1 SNHLY, CDR2 FYNNEI. The CDR3 spans 14 residues. CDR3 coding DNA: TGTGCCAGCAGTGACGGGGTTCCCCCCTACGAGCAGTACTTC. Amino acids: CASSDGVPPYEQYF.

The chain couples TRBV4-2 to TRBJ1-2; TRBD1 aligns across 8 bases. CDR3 size: 16 residues. Germline V lookup: CDR1 LGHNA, CDR2 YNFKEQ. After removal of 1 base from V and 6 bases from J, the junction contained 10 bases not matched to a gene. CDR3 bases: TGTGCCAGCAGCCAAGGTATAGGACAGGGCAGAGATGGCTACACCTTC. It is translated as CASSQGIGQGRDGYTF.

This rearrangement joins TRBV29-1 to TRBJ2-1; perhaps TRBD2 as D (5 bases). The CDR3 loop spans 12 amino acids. V was clipped by 6 bases and J by 4 bases, with 10 bases between them. Germline V gene sequence: CDR1 SQVTM, CDR2 ANQGSEA. In nucleotides, the CDR3 is TGCAGCGTCGGAAGGGAGTACAATGAGCAGTTCTTC. This sequence encodes CSVGREYNEQFF.

This chain uses TRBV19 with TRBJ2-7; TRBD1 agrees at 10 bases. Germline V gene data show CDR1 as LNHDA and CDR2 as SQIVND (reference sequence). The CDR3 sequence is 18 residues long. V was pared by 3 bases and J by 1 base, with 12 bases of the junction left unmatched. CDR3 in DNA: TGTGCCAGTAGTATCGCATCCCCAAGGACAGGGGGGTCCTACGAGCAGTACTTC. Its translation is CASSIASPRTGGSYEQYF.

The chain has TRBV19 and TRBJ1-2; no definite D call. CDR3 length equals 13 residues. In germline, CDR1 is LNHDA, CDR2 SQIVND (reference sequence). The V end lost 3 bases, the J end lost 7 bases, and 12 bases lay between the germline ends. The CDR3 loop is CASSIPGVSGYTF. The CDR3 region has the DNA TGTGCCAGTAGTATCCCGGGTGTCAGTGGCTACACCTTC.